The 4 T cell receptor beta chains reported below all come from one sample, sequenced in a study of blood T cells in healthy people across ages. Through a sample-barcoded 5' primer and a J-beta primer mix, a second PCR was run for about 6 to 11 cycles. One entry per CDR3 protein results from TCRdb running MiXCR on the 5' RACE reads. The table has 540,000 or so distinct CDR3 sequences, approximately 30% seen once; the top ten hold about 18%. The material sequenced was blood. The receptors derive from a woman in her 70s in good health.

The CDR3 protein is CASSLWTGGRTNEKLFF. CDR3 sequence (DNA): TGTGCCAGCAGCTTATGGACAGGGGGCAGAACTAATGAAAAACTGTTTTTT. The chain employs TRBV7-9 and TRBJ1-4, with TRBD1 identical over 11 bases. V shed 2 bases, J shed 1 base, and the junction held 3 bases outside the gene matches. CDR3 length: 17 residues. Germline V gene sequence: CDR1 SEHNR, CDR2 FQNEAQ (reference sequence).

In this sample, this clonotype turned up a few times. The chain has TRBV20-1 and TRBJ1-1; D gene ambiguous. Per the germline V gene, CDR1 is DFQATT and CDR2 is SNEGSKA (reference sequence). Trimming cost V 7 bases and J 4 bases, with 16 bases left between them. This CDR3 is built from 13 residues. DNA of the CDR3: TGCAGTGTATCGAGGGAAGTGAGCACTGAAGCTTTCTTT. Translating gives CSVSREVSTEAFF.

In this sample, this clonotype turned up a few times. No conserved phenylalanine or tryptophan is present at the end of the CDR3, so a read error is the likely explanation. The chain has TRBV24-1 and TRBJ1-2; 9 bases line up with TRBD1. The CDR3 has 15 amino acids. Germline V CDR1 and CDR2: KGHDR, SFDVKD. The V segment lost 5 bases and the J segment 3 bases; nucleotides outside the gene matches: 6. The DNA for the CDR3 is TGTGCCACCAGTGGATACAGGGGGCGCGACTATGGCTACACCCTC. This encodes CATSGYRGRDYGYTL.

The chain has TRBV6-1 and TRBJ2-5; D is ambiguous. The J call may be wrong; the DNA end is better matched by TRBJ2-1. CDR3 length: 15 residues. Germline-derived CDR1 and CDR2 are MNHNS and SASEGT. CDR3 DNA: TGTGCCAGCAGGGTCTCGGACCTTACCCCAAATGAGCAGTTCTTC. This translates into CASRVSDLTPNEQFF.